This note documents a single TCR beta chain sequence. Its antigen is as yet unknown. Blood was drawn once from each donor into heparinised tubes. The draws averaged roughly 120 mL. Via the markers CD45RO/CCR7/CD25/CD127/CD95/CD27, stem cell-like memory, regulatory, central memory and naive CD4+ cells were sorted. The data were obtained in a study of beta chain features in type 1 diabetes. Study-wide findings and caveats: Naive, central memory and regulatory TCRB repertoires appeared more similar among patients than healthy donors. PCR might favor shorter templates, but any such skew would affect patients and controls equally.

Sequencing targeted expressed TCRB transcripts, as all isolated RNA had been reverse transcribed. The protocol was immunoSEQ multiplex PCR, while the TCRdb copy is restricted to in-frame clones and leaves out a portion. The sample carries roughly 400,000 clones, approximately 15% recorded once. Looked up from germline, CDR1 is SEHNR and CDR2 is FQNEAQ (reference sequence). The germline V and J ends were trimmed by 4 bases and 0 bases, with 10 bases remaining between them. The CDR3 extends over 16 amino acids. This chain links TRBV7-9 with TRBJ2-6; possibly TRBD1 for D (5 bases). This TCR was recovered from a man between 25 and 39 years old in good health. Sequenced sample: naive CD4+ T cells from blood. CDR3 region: CASSSYRSSGANVLTF. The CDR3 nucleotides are TGTGCCAGCAGCTCCTACAGGAGCTCTGGGGCCAACGTCCTGACTTTC.